The clone carrying this T cell receptor beta chain was detected only once. The CDR3 extends over 13 amino acids. The V gene end was trimmed by 6 bases and the J gene end by 6 bases; junction bases not matched to a gene: 5. Per the study methods: Nucleated cell counts were estimated from reference gene primer amplification. Sequencing used immunoSEQ multiplex PCR; TCRdb keeps in-frame clones, though not all of them. The V and J calls and clone size were taken over from that table, and D and trimming were inferred from the DNA. The data hold 170,000 or so clones, with around 84% observed a single time. The sample is drawn from a study of blood T cell repertoires in COVID-19. About the study: Samples representing acute and convalescent COVID-19 were sourced from the United States, Italy and Spain. In each case, the material was cDNA or gDNA derived from T cells, B-cell-depleted T cells, or PBMCs.

The chain joins TRBV12-3 or TRBV12-4 to TRBJ1-5; TRBD1 matches at 7 bases. The source material was peripheral blood. The TCR originated in a man aged 55 to 70 with COVID-19, enrolled during active disease. The CDR3 coding sequence is TGTGCCAGCAGACCGACAGGGAGTCAGCCCCAGCATTTT. Translation gives CASRPTGSQPQHF.